The 23 T cell receptor beta chains in this list originate from one sample, sequenced in a study of shared clonotypes between healthy human individuals. In the naive CD8 group, cells lacked CD45RO and were positively selected for CCR7, so terminally differentiated effector memory CD45RA+ cells were left out. Data came from immunoSEQ multiplex PCR; TCRdb stores just in-frame clones and leaves some out. The sample carries roughly 650,000 clones, around 96% recorded once. The sequenced sample was naive CD8+ T cells sorted from blood. The receptors come from a woman in her 30s in good health.

The J gene is TRBJ1-5, the V gene TRBV28; D is undetermined. The CDR3 runs 16 residues. CDR1 is MDHEN, CDR2 SYDVKM, per germline. Trimming left V 2 bases short and J 0 bases short, with 11 bases between. The CDR3 region has the DNA TGTGCCAGCAGTTTAAGGGCTGGGTATAGCAATCAGCCCCAGCATTTT. Its protein is CASSLRAGYSNQPQHF.

This rearrangement joins TRBV28 to TRBJ1-2; D is perhaps TRBD1 (6 bases). With 5 bases removed from V and 1 base from J, the gap between germline ends came to 17 bases. In germline, CDR1 is MDHEN, CDR2 SYDVKM. The CDR3 totals 16 residues. In DNA form, the CDR3 reads TGTGCCAGCAGTCTCTTGGGGTTAGGGGGTAACTATGGCTACACCTTC. Amino acids: CASSLLGLGGNYGYTF.

Comments on this clone: Other DNA sequences in this sample translate to the same CDR3. The chain joins TRBV4-2 to TRBJ2-7, with D unresolved. The V and J ends lost 0 bases and 4 bases respectively, with 4 bases between them. There are 12 residues in the CDR3. The germline V gene encodes CDR1 LGHNA and CDR2 YNFKEQ. DNA for the CDR3: TGTGCCAGCAGCCAAGATCCATACGAGCAGTACTTC. The encoded protein is CASSQDPYEQYF.

This chain joins TRBV21-1 and TRBJ1-2. TRBV21-1 is a pseudogene segment. The CDR3 extends over 14 amino acids. As DNA, the CDR3 is TGTGCCAGCAGCCCGCCCGGGCCGGGCTATGGCTACACCTTC. This gives the protein CASSPPGPGYGYTF.

The count of this clone is one. V gene TRBV7-2 combines with J gene TRBJ1-2; 7 positions match TRBD1. Germline V gene sequence: CDR1 SGHTA, CDR2 FQGNSA. Germline trimming cut 3 bases from V and 1 base from J; bases unmatched to any gene: 8. The CDR3 totals 16 residues. CDR3 bases: TGTGCCAGCAGCTTTGGACAGGAACCGCTTAACTATGGCTACACCTTC. As protein: CASSFGQEPLNYGYTF. The full variable domain, in which reference TRBV7-2 and TRBJ1-2 provide the parts outside the CDR3, is GAGVSQSPSNKVTEKGKDVELRCDPISGHTALYWYRQSLGQGLEFLIYFQGNSAPDKSGLPSDRFSAERTGGSVSTLTIQRTQQEDSAVYLCASSFGQEPLNYGYTFGSGTRLTVV.

The chain is built from TRBV28 and TRBJ2-3; D not resolved. Looked up from germline, CDR1 is MDHEN and CDR2 is SYDVKM. CDR3 length equals 15 residues. The V end was cut by 5 bases, the J end by 2 bases, with 14 bases between. CDR3 residues: CASSLPPGLTDTQYF. Here the CDR3 DNA reads TGTGCCAGCAGTCTCCCTCCCGGGCTCACAGATACGCAGTATTTT.

The genes are TRBV6-5 and TRBJ1-1; 8 bases are a match to TRBD1. The CDR3 has 12 amino acids. J lost 4 bases, V lost 6 bases, and 1 base had no gene match. Germline V gene lookup returns CDR1 MNHEY and CDR2 SVGAGI. The CDR3 region is CASRGTGTEAFF. CDR3 nucleotide sequence: TGTGCCAGCAGGGGGACAGGCACTGAAGCTTTCTTT.

The CDR3 sequence: CASSSGVNEQYF. In nucleotides, the CDR3 is TGTGCCAGCAGTTCAGGCGTCAACGAGCAGTACTTC. This sequence joins TRBV27 and TRBJ2-7; D remains unclear. Trimming cost V 4 bases and J 5 bases, with 9 bases left between them. In germline, CDR1 is MNHEY, CDR2 SMNVEV (reference sequence). The CDR3 runs 12 residues.

The V gene is TRBV29-1, the J gene TRBJ2-1; no definite D call. The CDR3 loop spans 12 amino acids. Germline CDR1 is SQVTM and CDR2 is ANQGSEA. Trimming cost V 0 bases and J 10 bases, with 10 bases left between them. This CDR3 reads CSVEDPKAEQFF. In DNA form, the CDR3 reads TGCAGCGTTGAAGATCCCAAAGCGGAGCAGTTCTTC.

The gene calls are TRBV5-4 and TRBJ2-6; unclear D gene. There are 17 residues in the CDR3. Germline CDR1 reads SGHNT; CDR2 reads YYREEE (reference sequence). Trimming pared 7 bases from V and 0 bases from J, leaving 17 bases between. The CDR3 loop reads CASSSGNLASGANVLTF. As DNA, the CDR3 is TGTGCCAGCTCCTCAGGAAACTTGGCCTCTGGGGCCAACGTCCTGACTTTC.

V is TRBV27 and J is TRBJ2-7; D unclear. Trimming cost V 6 bases and J 0 bases, with 9 bases left between them. The CDR3 runs to 13 residues. Per the germline V gene, CDR1 is MNHEY and CDR2 is SMNVEV (reference sequence). The CDR3 spells CASRPAISYEQYF. The CDR3 region has the DNA TGTGCCAGCAGGCCAGCTATCTCCTACGAGCAGTACTTC.

This clone was detected once. The chain joins TRBV19 to TRBJ2-7; D gene ambiguous. Germline CDR1 LNHDA, CDR2 SQIVND (reference sequence). The V and J ends lost 5 bases and 5 bases respectively, with 10 bases between them. This CDR3 has 12 amino acids. Here the CDR3 DNA reads TGTGCCAGTAGTCCGGGCACTCACGAGCAGTACTTC. This gives the protein CASSPGTHEQYF.

The chain carries TRBV16 and TRBJ2-3, with D unclear. The CDR3 sequence is 12 residues long. Germline CDR1 is KGHSY and CDR2 is FQNENV. The ends were cut back, 4 bases at V and 3 bases at J, with 5 bases in the middle. The CDR3 DNA is TGTGCCAGCAGCCCCCAGACAGATACGCAGTATTTT. This encodes CASSPQTDTQYF.

The rearrangement uses TRBV27 and TRBJ1-4; no clear D gene. The CDR3 consists of 12 residues. Per the germline V gene, CDR1 is MNHEY and CDR2 is SMNVEV (reference sequence). The V and J ends lost 8 bases and 0 bases respectively, with 4 bases between them. In DNA form, the CDR3 reads TGTGCCAGCGGTACAACTAATGAAAAACTGTTTTTT. The encoded protein is CASGTTNEKLFF.

This sequence joins TRBV19 and TRBJ2-2; D is perhaps TRBD2 (6 bases). V dropped 3 bases and J dropped 8 bases, with 10 bases sitting between them. The CDR3 sequence is 13 residues long. The germline V gene encodes CDR1 LNHDA and CDR2 SQIVND (reference sequence). Here the CDR3 DNA reads TGTGCCAGTAGTATCTGGAGGGCTGGGGAGCTGTTTTTT. It translates to CASSIWRAGELFF.

The V call is TRBV7-9, the J call TRBJ2-7; 10 bases match TRBD2. Trimming at V came to 5 bases and at J to 1 base, leaving 5 bases not matched to a gene. The CDR3 has 15 residues. The germline V gene encodes CDR1 SEHNR and CDR2 FQNEAQ (reference sequence). The CDR3 DNA reads TGTGCCAGCAGCGCCGGGACTAGCGATTCCTACGAGCAGTACTTC. Protein: CASSAGTSDSYEQYF. The full variable domain, rest sourced from reference TRBV7-9 and TRBJ2-7, is DTGVSQNPRHKITKRGQNVTFRCDPISEHNRLYWYRQTLGQGPEFLTYFQNEAQLEKSRLLSDRFSAERPKGSFSTLEIQRTEQGDSAMYLCASSAGTSDSYEQYFGPGTRLTVT.

The genes are TRBV7-3 and TRBJ2-1; D is uncertain. The CDR3 consists of 12 residues. Trimming removed 5 bases from V and 10 bases from J, with 12 bases in between. CDR1 and CDR2 (germline): SGHTA, FQGTGA. The CDR3 reads CASSPTPGEQFF. CDR3 DNA sequence: TGTGCCAGCAGCCCCACCCCTGGGGAGCAGTTCTTC.

The chain joins TRBV5-1 to TRBJ1-1; tentatively, D is TRBD1 (5 bases). V was clipped by 4 bases and J by 5 bases, with 12 bases between them. The germline V gene has CDR1 SGHRS and CDR2 YFSETQ. The CDR3 extends over 13 amino acids. The CDR3 sequence: CASSPPGNTEAFF. CDR3 DNA: TGCGCCAGCAGCCCACCAGGGAATACTGAAGCTTTCTTT.

The CDR3 sequence: CASTELTGGPGETQYF. For the CDR3, the DNA is TGTGCCAGCACCGAATTAACAGGGGGCCCGGGGGAGACCCAGTACTTC. The V call is TRBV7-7, the J call TRBJ2-5, with 9 bases that match TRBD1. The CDR3 length is 16 residues. The junction had 14 bases not matched to a gene; V was cut back by 7 bases and J by 5 bases. Looked up from germline, CDR1 is SSHAT and CDR2 is FNYEAQ (reference sequence).

The chain has TRBV4-1 and TRBJ2-7; TRBD1 aligns across 7 bases. V shed 6 bases and J 2 bases; nucleotides not matched to a gene: 13. Germline V lookup: CDR1 MGHRA, CDR2 YSYEKL. This CDR3 comprises 16 residues. This CDR3 reads CASSFSPGQTTYEQYF. The CDR3 DNA reads TGCGCCAGCAGTTTTTCTCCGGGACAGACAACCTACGAGCAGTACTTC.

V is TRBV4-1 and J is TRBJ2-7, with 8 nucleotides matching TRBD2. The CDR3 spans 16 residues. The J segment lost 3 bases and the V segment lost 1 base, leaving 8 bases of the junction unmatched. Germline lookup yields CDR1 MGHRA and CDR2 YSYEKL. The chain's CDR3 is CASSQVSLAADYEQYF. The CDR3 nucleotides are TGCGCCAGCAGCCAAGTTTCACTAGCGGCAGACTACGAGCAGTACTTC.

Regarding this clone: Other DNA sequences from this sample encode an identical CDR3 as well. The chain uses TRBV5-1 and TRBJ1-5; 9 nucleotides line up with TRBD1. Germline trimming cut 0 bases from V and 2 bases from J; bases unmatched to any gene: 0. Germline V CDR1 and CDR2: SGHRS, YFSETQ. The CDR3 has 15 amino acids. The CDR3 sequence: CASSLGQGGNQPQHF. The CDR3 nucleotides read TGCGCCAGCAGCTTGGGACAGGGGGGCAATCAGCCCCAGCATTTT.

The chain has TRBV9 and TRBJ2-3, with TRBD2 as a possible D gene (6 bases). The V end lost 0 bases, the J end lost 4 bases, and 9 bases lay between the germline ends. This CDR3 region has 14 residues. Germline V gene lookup returns CDR1 SGDLS and CDR2 YYNGEE. CDR3 sequence (DNA): TGTGCCAGCAGCGTAGCTAGCGTTCCAGATACGCAGTATTTT. Protein sequence: CASSVASVPDTQYF. Full variable domain (rest looked up from reference TRBV9 and TRBJ2-3): DSGVTQTPKHLITATGQRVTLRCSPRSGDLSVYWYQQSLDQGLQFLIQYYNGEERAKGNILERFSAQQFPDLHSELNLSSLELGDSALYFCASSVASVPDTQYFGPGTRLTVL.